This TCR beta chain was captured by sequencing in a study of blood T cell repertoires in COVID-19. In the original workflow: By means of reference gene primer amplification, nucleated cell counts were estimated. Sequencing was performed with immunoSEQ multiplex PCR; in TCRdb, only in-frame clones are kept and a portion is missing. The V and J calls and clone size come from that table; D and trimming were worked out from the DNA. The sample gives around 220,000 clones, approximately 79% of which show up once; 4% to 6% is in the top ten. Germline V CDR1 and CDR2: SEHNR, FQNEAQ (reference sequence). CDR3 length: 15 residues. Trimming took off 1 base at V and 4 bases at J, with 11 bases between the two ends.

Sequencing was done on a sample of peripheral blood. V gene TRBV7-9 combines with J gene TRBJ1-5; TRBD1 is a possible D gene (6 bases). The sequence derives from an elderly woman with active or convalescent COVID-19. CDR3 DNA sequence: TGTGCCAGCAGCTTAGACGGGACAAGTAATCAGCCCCAGCATTTT. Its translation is CASSLDGTSNQPQHF.